This is a list of T cell receptor beta chains from one sample in a study of cytomegalovirus exposure and HLA in healthy donors. TCRdb keeps only in-frame clones here, not all; method: immunoSEQ multiplex PCR. The sample contains some 120,000 clones, around three quarters of which appear only once. Material for sequencing was PBMCs. Receptors originate from a man between 18 and 35 years old in good health and CMV-seronegative. The CDR3 runs from the conserved cysteine through the conserved F or W. D genes are given only for firm matches. The size entry is marked missing in some rows and otherwise reads once, few, many or a size class.

v_gene,len,j_gene,d_gene,abundance,CDR3nt,CDR3aa
TRBV6-6,15,TRBJ1-3,-,-,TGTGCCAGCAGTTATGTGGGGGGCTCTGGAAACACCATATATTTT,CASSYVGGSGNTIYF
TRBV9,14,TRBJ1-3,TRBD1,few,TGTGCCAGCAGCGGAAACAGGGGAGGAAACACCATATATTTT,CASSGNRGGNTIYF
TRBV5-1,13,TRBJ2-7,TRBD2,-,TGCGCCAGCGGCCTAGCGGGGGAAAGCGAGCAGTACTTC,CASGLAGESEQYF
TRBV15,16,TRBJ2-1,-,-,TGTGCCACCAGCAGACCTCGGGGGAGCTCCTACAATGAGCAGTTCTTC,CATSRPRGSSYNEQFF
TRBV30,14,TRBJ2-3,-,-,TGTGCCTGGAGTGTTAACGTAGTCACAGATACGCAGTATTTT,CAWSVNVVTDTQYF
TRBV11-3,16,TRBJ2-1,-,-,TGTGCCAGCAGCTTAGATAACGGGAGAGTCTACAATGAGCAGTTCTTC,CASSLDNGRVYNEQFF
TRBV6-5,13,TRBJ1-2,TRBD1,-,TGTGCCAGCACCCAGGACAGGGGATATGGCTACACCTTC,CASTQDRGYGYTF
TRBV11-2,16,TRBJ2-7,TRBD1,-,TGTGCCAGCAGCTTAGATCTCGGGACAGTCTCCTACGAGCAGTACTTC,CASSLDLGTVSYEQYF
TRBV4-1,15,TRBJ2-1,TRBD2,once,TGCGCCAGCAGCCAAGTGGGACTACCCTACAATGAGCAGTTCTTC,CASSQVGLPYNEQFF
TRBV19,16,TRBJ2-3,TRBD2,-,TGTGCCAGTAAGCCTGACCTAGCGGGACTCTCAGATACGCAGTATTTT,CASKPDLAGLSDTQYF
TRBV28,18,TRBJ2-1,-,-,TGTGCCAGCAGTTTACCCGGAACCCAGCGGAGCTCCTACAATGAGCAGTTCTTC,CASSLPGTQRSSYNEQFF
TRBV25-1,10,TRBJ2-7,-,-,TGTGCCAGCCAGGGGGGCGAGCAGTACTTC,CASQGGEQYF
TRBV7-9,17,TRBJ2-2,-,-,TGTGCCAGCAGCCAAATACAAAGGGGGAGTTCGGCCGGGGAGCTGTTTTTT,CASSQIQRGSSAGELFF
TRBV6-5,16,TRBJ1-2,-,-,TGTGCCAGCAGTTACTCGAGACGGGGGACTAACTATGGCTACACCTTC,CASSYSRRGTNYGYTF
TRBV6-6,13,TRBJ1-1,TRBD1,once,TGTGCCAGCACCTCAACTGGACAGGGTGACGCTTTCTTT,CASTSTGQGDAFF
TRBV11-2,11,TRBJ2-2,-,-,TGTGCCAGCAGACAACCCGGGGAGCTGTTTTTT,CASRQPGELFF
TRBV29-1,13,TRBJ2-7,TRBD1,-,TGCAGCGCTCTATCCGGGACAGGGTACGAGCAGTACTTC,CSALSGTGYEQYF
TRBV18,14,TRBJ1-4,TRBD1,-,TGTGCCAGCTCATGGACAGGGGTTGGCGAAAAACTGTTTTTT,CASSWTGVGEKLFF
TRBV7-3,17,TRBJ2-1,-,-,TGTGCCAGCAGCCCAAAGGGGGGAGGGGGGTTGGACAATGAGCAGTTCTTC,CASSPKGGGGLDNEQFF
TRBV19,14,TRBJ1-5,-,once,TGTGCCAGTAGTATCGTTGAGGGAGCTCAGCCCCAGCATTTT,CASSIVEGAQPQHF
TRBV28,13,TRBJ2-7,TRBD1,-,TGTGCCAGCACTCCGGGACAGACTTACGAGCAGTACTTC,CASTPGQTYEQYF
TRBV4-1,15,TRBJ2-1,-,-,TGCGCCAGCAGCCAAACAGGGTGGATCATCAATGAGCAGTTCTTC,CASSQTGWIINEQFF
TRBV6-5,15,TRBJ2-7,TRBD2,-,TGTGCCAGCAGTCCGGCACTAGCGTCGACCTACGAGCAGTACTTC,CASSPALASTYEQYF
TRBV6-1,14,TRBJ2-2,TRBD1,-,TGTGCCAGCAGTGAATTACAGGGGGCCGGGGAGCTGTTTTTT,CASSELQGAGELFF
TRBV6-5,13,TRBJ2-5,TRBD1,-,TGTGCCAGCACCGGACAGGGTCCGGAGACCCAGTACTTC,CASTGQGPETQYF
TRBV28,17,TRBJ2-3,-,-,TGTGCCAGCAGTTTCGCGTTCCTAGCGACTAGCACAGATACGCAGTATTTT,CASSFAFLATSTDTQYF
TRBV19,13,TRBJ1-2,-,-,TGTGCCAGTAGTACAGGGAACCTCTATGGCTACACCTTC,CASSTGNLYGYTF
TRBV5-1,15,TRBJ2-5,TRBD2,-,TGCGCCAGCACCAAGGGACTAGCGGGAGGAGGTGAGCAGTACTTC,CASTKGLAGGGEQYF
TRBV11-2,16,TRBJ1-3,-,-,TGTGCCAGCAGCTTAGTGGCAGGAACCTCTGGAAACACCATATATTTT,CASSLVAGTSGNTIYF
TRBV7-3,15,TRBJ2-1,TRBD2,-,TGTGCCAGCAGCGAGACTAGCGGTGTTTACAATGAGCAGTTCTTC,CASSETSGVYNEQFF
TRBV7-8,16,TRBJ1-3,-,-,TGTGCCAGCAGCCCGATTCACTGGAGCTCTGGAAACACCATATATTTT,CASSPIHWSSGNTIYF
TRBV10-1,16,TRBJ2-1,TRBD2,-,TGCGCCAGCAGTGAGTCAGTAGCGGGGAGCTACAATGAGCAGTTCTTC,CASSESVAGSYNEQFF
TRBV5-1,14,TRBJ2-3,-,-,TGCGCCAGCAGCTTGGCCGGGGACACAGATACGCAGTATTTT,CASSLAGDTDTQYF
TRBV6-4,15,TRBJ2-1,-,once,TGTGCCAGCAGTGAGGGGGGTTACTCCTACAATGAGCAGTTCTTC,CASSEGGYSYNEQFF
TRBV7-3,19,TRBJ1-2,-,-,TGTGCCAGCTGCTTTCATTCAGATGGCCCTGACAGGTGTTCCTATGGCTACACCTTC,CASCFHSDGPDRCSYGYTF
TRBV6-5,14,TRBJ2-1,TRBD1,-,TGTGCCAGCAGTTATGACAGGGGGTACAATGAGCAGTTCTTC,CASSYDRGYNEQFF
TRBV18,18,TRBJ2-2,TRBD1,-,TGTGCCAGCTCACCGCTTAGGACAGGGGGCGGAAACACCGGGGAGCTGTTTTTT,CASSPLRTGGGNTGELFF
TRBV19,13,TRBJ1-2,TRBD1,-,TGTGCCAGTATCGGAGACAGGGTTTTGGGCTACATCTTC,CASIGDRVLGYIF
TRBV29-1,19,TRBJ2-7,-,-,TGCAGCGTTGAAGGGAGAAACTTGCCCGGAGCTCTCCCAACCTACGAGCAGTACTTC,CSVEGRNLPGALPTYEQYF
TRBV5-1,14,TRBJ1-3,-,-,TGCGCCAGCAGCTCGGACAGTTATGGAAACACCATATATTTT,CASSSDSYGNTIYF
TRBV29-1,13,TRBJ2-5,-,-,TGCAGCGGGGAGGAGGGGGCAGGGGAGACCCAGTACTTC,CSGEEGAGETQYF
TRBV5-5,15,TRBJ1-2,TRBD1,-,TGTGCCAGCAGCGGCCGGGACAGGGGAAACTATGGCTACACCTTC,CASSGRDRGNYGYTF